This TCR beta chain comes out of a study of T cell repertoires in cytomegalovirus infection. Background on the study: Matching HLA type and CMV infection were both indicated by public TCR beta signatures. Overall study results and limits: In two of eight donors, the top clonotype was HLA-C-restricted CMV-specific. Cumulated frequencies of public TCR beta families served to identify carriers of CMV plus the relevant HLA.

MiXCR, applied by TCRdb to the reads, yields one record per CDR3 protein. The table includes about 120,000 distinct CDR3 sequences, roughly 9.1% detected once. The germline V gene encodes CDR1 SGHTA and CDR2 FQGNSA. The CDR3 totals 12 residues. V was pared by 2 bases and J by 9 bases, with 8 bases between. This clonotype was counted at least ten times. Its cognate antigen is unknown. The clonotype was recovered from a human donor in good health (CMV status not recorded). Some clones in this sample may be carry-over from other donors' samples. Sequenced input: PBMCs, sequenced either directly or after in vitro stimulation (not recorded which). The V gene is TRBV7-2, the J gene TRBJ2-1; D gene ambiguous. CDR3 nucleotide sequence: TGTGCCAGCAGCTTAACCCTGGGTGAGCAGTTCTTC. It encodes CASSLTLGEQFF. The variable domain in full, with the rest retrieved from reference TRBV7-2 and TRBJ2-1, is GAGVSQSPSNKVTEKGKDVELRCDPISGHTALYWYRQSLGQGLEFLIYFQGNSAPDKSGLPSDRFSAERTGGSVSTLTIQRTQQEDSAVYLCASSLTLGEQFFGPGTRLTVL.